The rows below give T cell receptor beta chains drawn from one sample of a study of CD8 T cells in ankylosing spondylitis. TCRdb ran MiXCR on the 5' RACE reads and lists one entry per CDR3 protein. The data hold some 130,000 distinct CDR3 sequences, with 6% to 8.5% observed a single time. Sample: blood, either unsorted or a sorted T cell fraction (not recorded which). The receptors were sampled from a female donor with ankylosing spondylitis or in good health (not recorded which). Both conserved end residues are trimmed from each CDR3.

TRBV18	TRBJ2-6	ASSEGDVLT
TRBV5-1	TRBJ2-1	ASSTSGQAFEQF
TRBV6-2/TRBV6-3	TRBJ2-7	ASSPRDIDYEQY
TRBV6-1	TRBJ2-7	ASSPNMGAYEQY
TRBV11-2	TRBJ1-3	ASSFVGGNTIY
TRBV7-2	TRBJ2-7	ASSPGTNKYEQY
TRBV12-3/TRBV12-4	TRBJ2-7	ASTTGGTTYEQY
TRBV6-1	TRBJ1-5	AGRGPNQPQH
TRBV9	TRBJ2-5	ASSVAPGEETQY
TRBV20-1	TRBJ2-3	SAERGTDTQY
TRBV5-1	TRBJ1-1	ASSPPLDSYTEAF
TRBV7-8	TRBJ2-7	ASSLLRTGYRYEQY
TRBV5-1	TRBJ1-1	ASSVRTGVSSEAF
TRBV20-1	TRBJ2-1	SARGLAGALDHEQF
TRBV12-3/TRBV12-4	TRBJ1-6	ASRTGDSPLH
TRBV10-3	TRBJ2-6	AISENRDIFVGGANVLT
TRBV7-2	TRBJ2-3	ASSLSSVVADTQY
TRBV19	TRBJ1-5	ASSPRDRGFGQPQH
TRBV5-1	TRBJ2-5	ASSFGTEETQY